Below, 31 T cell receptor beta chains from the same sample are listed, as sequenced in a study of T cells in Graves' hyperthyroidism and ophthalmopathy. RNA transcripts yielded amplified TCR beta CDR3 regions. The HTBI set primed first-round TCR CDR3 RT-PCR. TCRdb used MiXCR to reprocess the multiplex PCR reads, holding one entry per CDR3 protein. Of approximately 300,000 distinct CDR3 sequences in the sample, over 15% were seen once. Sequencing was carried out using blood. The receptor source for this set is a woman aged 55 to 70 with Graves' ophthalmopathy.

The CDR3 DNA reads TGTGCCAGCACCGGGTCGGGAAGCAATCAGCCCCAGCATTTT. The encoded protein is CASTGSGSNQPQHF. This sequence joins TRBV6-1 and TRBJ1-5; no reliable D call. There are 14 residues in the CDR3. Germline CDR1 and CDR2: MNHNS and SASEGT. V lost 7 bases and J 1 base, leaving 11 bases between the germline ends.

This clonotype was seen at least ten times. The rearrangement links TRBV2 to TRBJ2-5; D possibly corresponds to TRBD2 (5 bases). CDR3 length equals 13 residues. V lost 7 bases and J 13 bases, leaving 22 bases between the germline ends. CDR1 SNHLY and CDR2 FYNNEI come from the germline V gene. The CDR3 sequence is CASTQEISERLYF. The CDR3 region has the DNA TGTGCCAGCACGCAGGAGATCTCGGAGCGGTTGTACTTC. Using reference TRBV2 and TRBJ2-5 for the parts outside the CDR3, the full variable domain is EPEVTQTPSHQVTQMGQEVILRCVPISNHLYFYWYRQILGQKVEFLVSFYNNEISEKSEIFDDQFSVERPDGSNFTLKIRSTKLEDSAMYFCASTQEISERLYFGPGTRLLVL.

This clonotype was detected many times. The junction does not match germline at one end; this may be a read error. The CDR3 DNA is TGTGCCAGCAGTTCCGGACAGGGGACCGGCTGCACCTTC. Amino acid sequence: CASSSGQGTGCTF. The rearrangement links TRBV28 to TRBJ1-2, with 9 bases fitting TRBD1. Per germline, CDR1 MDHEN and CDR2 SYDVKM. This CDR3 spans 13 amino acids.

This chain joins TRBV5-1 and TRBJ2-7; 9 bases agree with TRBD1. CDR1 and CDR2 (germline): SGHRS, YFSETQ. J gave up 10 bases and V 0 bases, and 20 bases lay outside the gene matches. The CDR3 contains 18 residues. CDR3 loop: CASSLAPGTGIFYDRQYF. The CDR3 nucleotides read TGCGCCAGCAGCTTGGCCCCCGGGACAGGGATCTTCTACGATCGACAGTACTTC.

The table lists this clonotype with many counts. The chain combines TRBV7-2 with TRBJ2-1; 7 nucleotides line up with TRBD1. Germline assignment: CDR1 SGHTA and CDR2 FQGNSA. The CDR3 is 14 amino acids. The junction had 7 bases not matched to a gene; V was cut back by 3 bases and J by 8 bases. The CDR3 nucleotides read TGTGCCAGCAGCTTTAAGGGGGCGCATGATGAGCAGTTCTTC. This sequence encodes CASSFKGAHDEQFF.

Many counts were recorded for this clonotype. The chain combines TRBV5-1 with TRBJ2-1, with D tentatively TRBD2 (5 bases). The CDR3 runs 13 residues. Looked up from germline, CDR1 is SGHRS and CDR2 is YFSETQ. V was cut by 4 bases and J by 7 bases, with 12 bases left in between. This CDR3 reads CASSRSGTNEQFF. The CDR3 bases are TGCGCCAGCAGCCGAAGCGGAACGAATGAGCAGTTCTTC.

This clonotype was seen repeatedly, ten times or more. In DNA form, the CDR3 reads TGCAGTGCTAGTGGGGGGAATCAGCCCCAGCATTTT. Its protein is CSASGGNQPQHF. The chain carries TRBV20-1 and TRBJ1-5, with D possibly being TRBD1 (5 bases). Germline CDR1 is DFQATT and CDR2 is SNEGSKA (reference sequence). This CDR3 spans 12 amino acids. Trimming took off 3 bases at V and 4 bases at J, with 7 bases between the two ends.

This clonotype has a count of ten or more. This sequence joins TRBV20-1 and TRBJ2-3, with 10 nucleotides matching TRBD2. The CDR3 extends over 16 amino acids. The V gene end was trimmed by 2 bases and the J gene end by 2 bases; junction bases not matched to a gene: 7. CDR1 DFQATT and CDR2 SNEGSKA come from the germline V gene (reference sequence). CDR3 region: CSARNLLAGNTDTQYF. For the CDR3, the DNA is TGCAGTGCTAGAAACTTACTAGCGGGAAACACAGATACGCAGTATTTT.

In this sample, this clonotype turned up many times. The chain recombines TRBV10-3 with TRBJ1-1, with D unclear. This CDR3 contains 12 residues. V lost 6 bases to trimming and J lost 1 base, with 6 bases between them. Germline V lookup: CDR1 ENHRY, CDR2 SYGVKD. The CDR3: CAIRYENTEAFF. The CDR3 bases are TGTGCCATCAGGTATGAGAACACTGAAGCTTTCTTT.

This clonotype was detected ten times or more. The CDR3 spells CASSPREGPSTDTQYF. CDR3 nucleotides: TGTGCCAGCTCACCACGGGAGGGGCCTAGCACAGATACGCAGTATTTT. This chain joins TRBV18 and TRBJ2-3, with 7 bases matching TRBD2. Germline CDR1 is KGHSH and CDR2 is LQKENI. The CDR3 is made up of 16 amino acids. With V trimmed by 1 base and J by 0 bases, 4 bases remained unmatched.

This clonotype was recorded many times. The gene calls are TRBV18 and TRBJ2-5; TRBD2 matches 13 bases. The CDR3 is made up of 18 amino acids. V lost 2 bases and J lost 2; bases outside the gene matches: 8. CDR1 and CDR2 (germline): KGHSH, LQKENI. The CDR3, as DNA: TGTGCCAGCTCACCAATGCGACTAGCGGGAGGATTTCAAGAGACCCAGTACTTC. Translation: CASSPMRLAGGFQETQYF.

The table lists this clonotype with many counts. The chain uses TRBV13 and TRBJ1-6; tentatively, D is TRBD1 (6 bases). The CDR3 consists of 14 residues. Germline assignment: CDR1 PRHDT and CDR2 FYEKMQ (reference sequence). V was cut by 5 bases and J by 11 bases, with 16 bases left in between. In DNA, the CDR3 is TGTGCCAGCAGCCCAACAGGGCAAAAGGCACCCCTCCACTTT. This sequence encodes CASSPTGQKAPLHF.

This clonotype was observed at least ten times. The chain is built from TRBV7-8 and TRBJ1-1; perhaps TRBD1 as D (5 bases). Germline V gene sequence: CDR1 SGHVS, CDR2 FQNEAQ. This CDR3 has 15 amino acids. V shed 5 bases and J shed 4 bases, with 17 bases lying between them. As DNA, the CDR3 is TGTGCCAGCAGCACACGACCACAGGCAATCACTGAAGCTTTCTTT. Protein: CASSTRPQAITEAFF.

This clonotype was seen repeatedly, ten times or more. The chain joins TRBV6-5 to TRBJ1-5; no firm D call. The length of the CDR3 is 13 residues. V was shortened by 2 bases and J by 7 bases, with 9 bases between the two germline ends. CDR1 MNHEY and CDR2 SVGAGI come from the germline V gene. The CDR3 region is CASSYTVGQPQHF. CDR3 DNA: TGTGCCAGCAGTTACACCGTCGGGCAGCCCCAGCATTTT.

This clonotype was seen only a few times. CDR3 residues: CAVGGPIYEQYF. The CDR3 coding sequence is TGTGCCGTGGGAGGGCCTATCTACGAGCAGTACTTC. The rearrangement joins TRBV7-8 to TRBJ2-7; TRBD2 agrees at 7 bases. Germline loops: CDR1 SGHVS, CDR2 FQNEAQ. The CDR3 consists of 12 residues. Trimming removed 11 bases from V and 3 bases from J; junction bases left unmatched: 7. Combining the CDR3 with reference TRBV7-8 and TRBJ2-7 gives the whole variable domain GAGVSQSPRYKVAKRGQDVALRCDPISGHVSLFWYQQALGQGPEFLTYFQNEAQLDKSGLPSDRFFAERPEGSVSTLKIQRTQQEDSAVYLCAVGGPIYEQYFGPGTRLTVT.

Of note for this clonotype: A much more abundant neighbour one base away suggests this may be a read error. The rearrangement joins TRBV18 to TRBJ2-2, with D unresolved. CDR3 length equals 13 residues. The V gene's germline CDR1 is KGHSH and CDR2 LQKENI. V lost 8 bases to trimming and J lost 7 bases, with 14 bases between them. This CDR3 reads CASPPFRSGELFF. DNA for the CDR3: TGTGCCAGCCCCCCGTTCAGGAGCGGGGAGCTGTTTTTT.

This clonotype was counted many times. The chain recombines TRBV20-1 with TRBJ2-3; D is ambiguous. V was shortened by 0 bases and J by 4 bases, with 20 bases between the two germline ends. This CDR3 has 17 residues. The germline CDR1 and CDR2 sequences are DFQATT and SNEGSKA (reference sequence). This chain's CDR3 is CSARDLLRASIPDTQYF. CDR3 sequence (DNA): TGCAGTGCTAGAGACCTGCTTAGAGCCAGCATTCCAGATACGCAGTATTTT.

This clonotype came up many times. The rearrangement uses TRBV3-1 and TRBJ1-1; D uncertain. CDR3 length: 15 residues. The germline V gene encodes CDR1 LGHDT and CDR2 YNNKEL (reference sequence). Trimming pared 1 base from V and 6 bases from J, leaving 15 bases between. In nucleotides, the CDR3 is TGTGCCAGCAGCCAAGTGTCGAGAAGTATCGCTGAAGCTTTCTTT. Protein sequence: CASSQVSRSIAEAFF.

J is TRBJ2-1 and V is TRBV10-3; a weak D match, TRBD2 (6 bases). Trimming took 6 bases from V and 8 from J, leaving 17 bases between them. The germline gives CDR1 ENHRY, CDR2 SYGVKD. The CDR3 is 14 amino acids. CDR3 sequence reads: CAISGGRDGDEQFF. Written as DNA, the CDR3 is TGTGCCATCAGCGGGGGACGGGATGGGGATGAGCAGTTCTTC.

The chain uses TRBV4-3 and TRBJ2-1, with a weak D call TRBD1 (7 bases). The CDR3 sequence is 15 residues long. Trimming removed 2 bases from V and 3 bases from J, with 11 bases in between. Germline assignment: CDR1 LGHNA and CDR2 YSLEER. CDR3 region: CASSQYRGGYNEQFF. CDR3 sequence (DNA): TGCGCCAGCAGCCAATACAGGGGAGGCTACAATGAGCAGTTCTTC.

In DNA form, the CDR3 reads TGTGCCAGCAGCCGCCGGACTAGCGGGAGCGAGAACACCGGGGAGCTGTTTTTT. Protein sequence: CASSRRTSGSENTGELFF. J is TRBJ2-2 and V is TRBV7-3, with 13 nucleotides matching TRBD2. There are 18 residues in the CDR3. Trimming took 5 bases from V and 1 from J; bases not matched to a gene: 7. Germline V CDR1 and CDR2: SGHTA, FQGTGA.

A few counts support this clonotype. Compared with germline, one end of the junction differs, possibly owing to a read error. In DNA, the CDR3 is TGCGGTGCTCCCCGACAGCCGAATGTAGCCAAAAACATTCAGTACTTC. Translated: CGAPRQPNVAKNIQYF. The V and J genes are TRBV20-1 and TRBJ2-4; possibly TRBD1 for D (5 bases). This CDR3 is built from 16 residues. In germline, CDR1 is DFQATT, CDR2 SNEGSKA (reference sequence).

This clonotype has a count of ten or more. The CDR3 is CASSRDGSHYEQYF. CDR3 nucleotides: TGTGCCAGCAGCAGGGACGGGAGCCACTACGAGCAGTACTTC. The chain carries TRBV5-5 and TRBJ2-7; maybe TRBD2 (6 bases). The CDR3 loop spans 14 amino acids. With 4 bases removed from V and 3 bases from J, the gap between germline ends came to 14 bases. Germline-derived CDR1 and CDR2 are SGHKS and YYEKEE (reference sequence).

At least ten counts were recorded for this clonotype. The rearrangement uses TRBV6-1 and TRBJ2-3, with D perhaps assigned TRBD1 or TRBD2 (5 bases each). V lost 4 bases to trimming and J lost 5 bases, with 16 bases between them. There are 15 residues in the CDR3. CDR1 is MNHNS and CDR2 is SASEGT in the germline V gene. The CDR3 sequence is CASSARAGTRDTQYF. The CDR3 DNA reads TGTGCCAGCAGTGCCAGGGCAGGGACGAGAGATACGCAGTATTTT.

This clonotype was seen at least ten times. This chain uses TRBV10-3 with TRBJ2-3; D might be TRBD1 (8 bases). V lost 4 bases, J lost 2 bases, and 16 bases lay in between. The CDR3 has 16 amino acids. Germline CDR1 and CDR2: ENHRY and SYGVKD. CDR3 loop: CAISGSAGQATDTQYF. Here the CDR3 DNA reads TGTGCCATCAGTGGATCAGCGGGACAGGCCACAGATACGCAGTATTTT.

This clonotype was counted once. A much larger clone lies one base from this, so it may be a read error. The rearrangement links TRBV28 to TRBJ2-7; 8 bases are shared with TRBD2. The germline gives CDR1 MDHEN, CDR2 SYDVKM. J was trimmed by 6 bases and V by 5 bases; bases with no gene match: 9. The CDR3 extends over 14 amino acids. For the CDR3, the DNA is TGTGCCAGCAGTGCGGGAGGAGGTGTGCCCGAGCAGTACTTC. Its protein product is CASSAGGGVPEQYF.

This rearrangement joins TRBV5-1 to TRBJ2-1; 8 bases are shared with TRBD1. Germline lookup yields CDR1 SGHRS and CDR2 YFSETQ. This CDR3 region has 15 residues. V lost 0 bases, J lost 4 bases, and 3 bases stayed unmatched. The CDR3 here is CASSLDQGAYNEQFF. DNA of the CDR3: TGCGCCAGCAGCTTGGACCAGGGGGCTTACAATGAGCAGTTCTTC.

This clonotype was found many times. The chain employs TRBV10-3 and TRBJ2-7; 8 nucleotides match TRBD2. Losses at the gene ends were 8 bases for V and 0 bases for J; bases not matched to a gene: 6. This CDR3 comprises 14 residues. Per germline, CDR1 ENHRY and CDR2 SYGVKD. In DNA, the CDR3 is TGTGCCATCCGTGCGGGAGGTTCCTCCTACGAGCAGTACTTC. This gives the protein CAIRAGGSSYEQYF.

This clonotype was observed a few times. The V gene is TRBV5-1, the J gene TRBJ2-3; the match to TRBD2 covers 9 bases. Germline CDR1 is SGHRS and CDR2 is YFSETQ. CDR3 length equals 19 residues. J was trimmed by 0 bases and V by 6 bases; bases with no gene match: 17. CDR3 amino acids: CASKPGLREGTPSTDTQYF. As DNA, the CDR3 is TGCGCCAGCAAACCCGGACTGCGGGAGGGTACACCTAGCACAGATACGCAGTATTTT.

The chain links TRBV6-2 or TRBV6-3 to TRBJ1-5, with D tentatively TRBD1 (5 bases). Trimming stripped 4 bases from V and 2 bases from J, with 15 bases between. CDR3 length equals 16 residues. Germline V gene sequence: CDR1 MNHEY, CDR2 SVGEGT. The CDR3 region is CASSSRVGGRNQPQHF. CDR3 DNA sequence: TGTGCCAGCAGTTCCCGGGTTGGGGGTCGCAATCAGCCCCAGCATTTT.

This sequence joins TRBV7-2 and TRBJ1-2; tentatively, D is TRBD1 (6 bases). CDR1 and CDR2 from the germline V gene are SGHTA and FQGNSA. V was trimmed by 5 bases and J by 8 bases, leaving 9 bases between them. The CDR3 has 11 residues. The CDR3 coding sequence is TGTACCAGCAGCGCCGACAGGGGCTACACCTTC. Protein sequence: CTSSADRGYTF.